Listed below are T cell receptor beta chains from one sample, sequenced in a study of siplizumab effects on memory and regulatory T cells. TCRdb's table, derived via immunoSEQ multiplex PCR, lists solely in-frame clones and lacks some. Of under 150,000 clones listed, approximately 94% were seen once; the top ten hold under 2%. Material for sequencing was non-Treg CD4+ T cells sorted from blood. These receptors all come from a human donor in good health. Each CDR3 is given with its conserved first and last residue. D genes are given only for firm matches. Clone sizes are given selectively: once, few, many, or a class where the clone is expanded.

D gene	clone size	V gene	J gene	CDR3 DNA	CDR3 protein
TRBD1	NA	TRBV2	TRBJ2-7	TGTGCCAGCAGACGGGGACAGGGCTCCTACGAGCAGTACTTC	CASRRGQGSYEQYF
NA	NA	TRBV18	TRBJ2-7	TGTGCCAGCTCACCCGGGGCAGGGTACGAGCAGTACTTC	CASSPGAGYEQYF
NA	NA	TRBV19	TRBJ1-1	TGTGCCAGTAGTGCCCAGGTGGGATTCGGCACTGAAGCTTTCTTT	CASSAQVGFGTEAFF
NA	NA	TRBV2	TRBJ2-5	TGTGCCAGCAGGGAACAAGAGACCCAGTACTTC	CASREQETQYF
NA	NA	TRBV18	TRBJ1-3	TGTGCCAGCTCCCCCCGGGCTTCAAACACCATATATTTT	CASSPRASNTIYF
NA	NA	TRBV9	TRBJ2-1	TGTGCCAGCAGCGTAGCGGGGGAAACCTACAATGAGCAGTTCTTC	CASSVAGETYNEQFF
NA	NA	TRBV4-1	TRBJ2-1	TGCGCCAGCAGCGCCACAACTAGTGTGGGGAACAATGAGCAGTTCTTC	CASSATTSVGNNEQFF
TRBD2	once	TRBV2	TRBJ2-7	TGTGCCAGCAGTGAAACTGGTAGCGGGAGGGTGGTCTACGAGCAGTACTTC	CASSETGSGRVVYEQYF
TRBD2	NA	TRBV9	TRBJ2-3	TGTGCCAGCAGCGTAGAATCTAGCGGGGGCCCGCAGTATTTT	CASSVESSGGPQYF
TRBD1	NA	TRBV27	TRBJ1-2	TGTGCCAGCAGCTTAACCCTGGGACAGAACTATGGCTACACCTTC	CASSLTLGQNYGYTF
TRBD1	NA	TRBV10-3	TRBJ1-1	TGTGCCATTAGGACAGGGGAGTTGTGGGGGAACACTGAAGCTTTCTTT	CAIRTGELWGNTEAFF
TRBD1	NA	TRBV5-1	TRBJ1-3	TGCGCCAGCAGCTTAAGACAGGGGGCGCGTGGAAACACCATATATTTT	CASSLRQGARGNTIYF
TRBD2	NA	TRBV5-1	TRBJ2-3	TGCGCCAGCAGCTTCGATGCTAGCGGACAAACAGATACGCAGTATTTT	CASSFDASGQTDTQYF
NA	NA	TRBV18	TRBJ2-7	TGTGCCAGCTCACTAGGCCCGAGCTCCTACGAGCAGTACTTC	CASSLGPSSYEQYF
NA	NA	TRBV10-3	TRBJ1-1	TGTGCCAGTAGCGGCAGGGAGTATGCTGAAGCTTTCTTT	CASSGREYAEAFF
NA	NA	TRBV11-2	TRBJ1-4	TGTGCCAGCAGCTTAGATGGTTCAACTAATGAAAAACTGTTTTTT	CASSLDGSTNEKLFF
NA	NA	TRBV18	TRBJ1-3	TGTGCCAGCTCACCATCCGGGACACCCGGAAACACCATATATTTT	CASSPSGTPGNTIYF
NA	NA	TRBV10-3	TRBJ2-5	TGTGCCACCGAGCCCGGGACAAGAGGTCGGACCCAGTACTTC	CATEPGTRGRTQYF